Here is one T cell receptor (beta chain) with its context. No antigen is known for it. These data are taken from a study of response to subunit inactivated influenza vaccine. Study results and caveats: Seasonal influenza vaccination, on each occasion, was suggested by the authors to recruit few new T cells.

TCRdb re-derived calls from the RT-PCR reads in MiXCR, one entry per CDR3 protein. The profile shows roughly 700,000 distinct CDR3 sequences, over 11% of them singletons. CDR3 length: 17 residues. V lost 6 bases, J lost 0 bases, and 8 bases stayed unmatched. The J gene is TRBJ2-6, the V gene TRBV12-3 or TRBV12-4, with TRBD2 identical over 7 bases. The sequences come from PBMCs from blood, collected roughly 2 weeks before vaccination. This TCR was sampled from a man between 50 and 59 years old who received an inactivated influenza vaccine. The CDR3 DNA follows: TGTGCCAGCAGCATCGCCGGGGGGAACTCTGGGGCCAACGTCCTGACTTTC. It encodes CASSIAGGNSGANVLTF.